What follows are 22 T cell receptor beta chains derived from one specimen sequenced in a study of T cells in Graves' hyperthyroidism and ophthalmopathy. The investigators amplified TCR beta CDR3 regions from RNA transcripts. TCR CDR3 underwent first-round RT-PCR with the HTBI primer set. TCRdb used MiXCR to reprocess the multiplex PCR reads, holding one entry per CDR3 protein. The repertoire has about 540,000 distinct CDR3 sequences, under 60% of them found once; the top ten carry approximately 8.2%. Sequencing was carried out using peripheral blood or thyroid tissue (not recorded which). These receptor sequences come from a woman in her late teens or twenties with Graves' hyperthyroidism.

This clonotype has a handful of counts. Compared with germline, one end of the junction differs, possibly owing to a read error. The V and J genes are TRBV4-1 and TRBJ1-1; unclear D gene. This CDR3 is built from 15 residues. Germline loops: CDR1 MGHRA, CDR2 YSYEKL. CDR3 sequence (DNA): TGTGCCAGCAGCCAAGATCGGGGTCTGAACACTGAAGCTTTCTTT. It is translated as CASSQDRGLNTEAFF.

The V call is TRBV2, the J call TRBJ2-5; 11 nucleotides agree with TRBD2. With V trimmed by 4 bases and J by 6 bases, 10 bases remained unmatched. The CDR3 contains 16 residues. Per germline, CDR1 SNHLY and CDR2 FYNNEI. CDR3 sequence: CASSGRTSGLGKTQYF. In nucleotides, the CDR3 is TGTGCCAGCAGTGGACGGACTAGCGGGCTCGGGAAGACCCAGTACTTC.

This clonotype showed up many times. The J gene is TRBJ1-1, the V gene TRBV10-3; possible D gene TRBD1, 6 bases. This CDR3 has 14 residues. The germline V gene has CDR1 ENHRY and CDR2 SYGVKD. Between the trimmed V and J ends, which lost 6 bases and 4 bases, there was a span of 15 bases. DNA of the CDR3: TGTGCCATCAGCCCCGGACAGATAATCACTGAAGCTTTCTTT. This encodes CAISPGQIITEAFF.

The chain is built from TRBV29-1 and TRBJ1-1; D unresolved. Germline V gene sequence: CDR1 SQVTM, CDR2 ANQGSEA. Trimming removed 8 bases from V and 2 bases from J, with 15 bases in between. This CDR3 has 13 amino acids. The DNA of the CDR3 is TGCAGCTTGAGGAGGGCAAGAAACACTGAAGCTTTCTTT. This gives the protein CSLRRARNTEAFF.

This clonotype was seen many times. The chain uses TRBV29-1 and TRBJ2-7, with D tentatively TRBD1 (5 bases). This CDR3 is 13 amino acids long. Deletions cut 0 bases from V and 5 bases from J, with 11 bases between. Looked up from germline, CDR1 is SQVTM and CDR2 is ANQGSEA. The CDR3 loop is CSVEEGQGDEQYF. The CDR3 DNA sequence: TGCAGCGTTGAAGAGGGGCAGGGCGACGAGCAGTACTTC.

The chain employs TRBV19 and TRBJ2-7, with 7 bases aligning to TRBD2. V was pared by 6 bases and J by 3 bases, with 14 bases of the junction left unmatched. Germline lookup yields CDR1 LNHDA and CDR2 SQIVND (reference sequence). This CDR3 comprises 16 residues. DNA of the CDR3: TGTGCCAGTAGCTATGGCAGCGGGACTGGACACTACGAGCAGTACTTC. The encoded protein is CASSYGSGTGHYEQYF.

The chain joins TRBV7-9 to TRBJ1-1; D not resolved. Trimming shortened V by 1 base and J by 5 bases, and 14 bases separated the two germline ends. Germline values: CDR1 SEHNR, CDR2 FQNEAQ (reference sequence). CDR3 length: 15 amino acids. The CDR3 spells CASSLEAVSLTEAFF. CDR3 DNA sequence: TGTGCCAGCAGCTTAGAGGCAGTCTCTCTAACTGAAGCTTTCTTT.

This clonotype was seen repeatedly, ten times or more. The chain uses TRBV2 and TRBJ2-7; 11 bases map to TRBD1. With 10 bases clipped from V and 2 bases from J, the junction kept 10 bases outside the gene matches. This CDR3 spans 15 amino acids. From germline, CDR1 is SNHLY and CDR2 FYNNEI. The CDR3 reads CATQIEGQGAYEQYF. The CDR3 region has the DNA TGTGCCACGCAGATCGAGGGACAGGGGGCCTACGAGCAGTACTTC. Based on the CDR3 plus reference TRBV2 and TRBJ2-7, the full variable domain is EPEVTQTPSHQVTQMGQEVILRCVPISNHLYFYWYRQILGQKVEFLVSFYNNEISEKSEIFDDQFSVERPDGSNFTLKIRSTKLEDSAMYFCATQIEGQGAYEQYFGPGTRLTVT.

A few counts support this clonotype. V gene TRBV24-1 combines with J gene TRBJ2-3, with a weak D call TRBD1 (6 bases). Trimming took off 4 bases at V and 6 bases at J, with 13 bases between the two ends. Germline CDR1 and CDR2: KGHDR and SFDVKD. The CDR3 loop spans 14 amino acids. The CDR3 sequence is CATSDPGTTDTQYF. The CDR3 nucleotides are TGTGCCACCAGTGACCCCGGGACAACCGATACGCAGTATTTT.

The chain combines TRBV19 with TRBJ1-2; TRBD1 matches 11 bases. V lost 8 bases and J lost 5; bases outside the gene matches: 7. The CDR3 runs 14 residues. Germline CDR1 reads LNHDA; CDR2 reads SQIVND (reference sequence). The CDR3 sequence is CASEDRGRGYGYTF. The CDR3 region has the DNA TGTGCCAGTGAGGACAGGGGGCGAGGGTATGGCTACACCTTC.

This chain uses TRBV20-1 with TRBJ2-7; maybe TRBD2 (5 bases). The CDR3 sequence is 13 residues long. From germline, CDR1 is DFQATT and CDR2 SNEGSKA (reference sequence). Trimming shortened V by 6 bases and J by 2 bases, and 14 bases separated the two germline ends. The CDR3 loop reads CSATYSVAYEQYF. In DNA form, the CDR3 reads TGCAGTGCCACCTATAGCGTTGCCTACGAGCAGTACTTC.

This chain uses TRBV6-1 with TRBJ2-2, with D perhaps matching TRBD1 or TRBD2 (5 bases each). This CDR3 comprises 12 residues. Germline CDR1 and CDR2: MNHNS and SASEGT. Trimming left V 6 bases short and J 6 bases short, with 8 bases between. In DNA form, the CDR3 reads TGTGCCAGCAGGAGGGACGCCGGGGAGCTGTTTTTT. Its translation is CASRRDAGELFF.

This clonotype was seen many times. V usage is TRBV14 and J usage is TRBJ1-2; the D gene is possibly TRBD1 (6 bases). V was trimmed by 1 base and J by 6 bases, leaving 15 bases between them. Per germline, CDR1 SGHDN and CDR2 FVKESK. The CDR3 has 15 amino acids. CDR3 sequence reads: CASSQGVGGLDGYTF. In DNA form, the CDR3 reads TGTGCCAGCAGCCAAGGGGTCGGGGGGCTTGATGGCTACACCTTC.

The table lists this clonotype with many counts. The rearrangement joins TRBV7-9 to TRBJ2-6, with D uncertain. V lost 4 bases to trimming and J lost 6 bases, with 13 bases between them. The CDR3 consists of 15 residues. Germline V lookup: CDR1 SEHNR, CDR2 FQNEAQ (reference sequence). CDR3 DNA: TGTGCCAGCAGCTATGGGCCGAGCCAGGCCAACGTCCTGACTTTC. Translating gives CASSYGPSQANVLTF.

The chain has TRBV20-1 and TRBJ1-5; D is possibly TRBD1 (6 bases). Trimming stripped 3 bases from V and 3 bases from J, with 27 bases between. CDR1 DFQATT and CDR2 SNEGSKA come from the germline V gene (reference sequence). The CDR3 consists of 19 residues. The CDR3 reads CSARASGQSRLYDNQPQHF. The CDR3 DNA reads TGCAGTGCTAGGGCGTCTGGACAGTCCCGACTGTACGACAATCAGCCCCAGCATTTT.

This chain links TRBV7-2 with TRBJ2-2, with D unresolved. The germline V gene has CDR1 SGHTA and CDR2 FQGNSA. The ends were cut back, 5 bases at V and 6 bases at J, with 10 bases in the middle. This CDR3 is 13 amino acids long. The CDR3 DNA reads TGTGCCAGCAGCCAAGCTGGGGCCGGGGAGCTGTTTTTT. This translates into CASSQAGAGELFF. Together with reference TRBV7-2 and TRBJ2-2, the CDR3 gives the full variable domain: GAGVSQSPSNKVTEKGKDVELRCDPISGHTALYWYRQSLGQGLEFLIYFQGNSAPDKSGLPSDRFSAERTGGSVSTLTIQRTQQEDSAVYLCASSQAGAGELFFGEGSRLTVL.

Of note for this clonotype: Since the CDR3 does not end with the conserved phenylalanine or tryptophan, this likely comes from a read error. The chain has TRBV29-1 and TRBJ2-7; a weak D match, TRBD2 (6 bases). Trimming shortened V by 0 bases and J by 4 bases, and 16 bases separated the two germline ends. Germline CDR1 reads SQVTM; CDR2 reads ANQGSEA. The CDR3 spans 15 residues. The CDR3 reads CSVEDTGQGGYEQYL. Here the CDR3 DNA reads TGCAGCGTTGAAGATACTGGGCAGGGAGGTTACGAGCAGTACCTC.

Note on this clonotype: An end of the junction does not agree with germline; a read error may underlie this. CDR3 DNA sequence: TGCAGCGTTGAAACGGGGGGGCAGCCCCGGCATTTT. Its protein product is CSVETGGQPRHF. This sequence joins TRBV29-1 and TRBJ1-5; maybe TRBD1 (6 bases). Germline-derived CDR1 and CDR2 are SQVTM and ANQGSEA. The CDR3 spans 12 residues.

V usage is TRBV7-3 and J usage is TRBJ2-2; 9 bases match TRBD2. The V segment lost 6 bases and the J segment 1 base; nucleotides outside the gene matches: 6. CDR3 length: 16 amino acids. The germline CDR1 and CDR2 sequences are SGHTA and FQGTGA. The CDR3 nucleotides are TGTGCCAGCAGTTACCGTAGCGGGAGGAACACCGGGGAGCTGTTTTTT. Protein: CASSYRSGRNTGELFF.

This chain uses TRBV13 with TRBJ2-7; D uncertain. The CDR3 has 15 residues. The ends were cut back, 0 bases at V and 3 bases at J, with 12 bases in the middle. Germline V gives CDR1 PRHDT, CDR2 FYEKMQ (reference sequence). The CDR3: CASSLGYSGDYEQYF. The CDR3 DNA is TGTGCCAGCAGCTTAGGGTACAGTGGCGACTACGAGCAGTACTTC. The whole variable domain, filled in from reference TRBV13 and TRBJ2-7, reads AAGVIQSPRHLIKEKRETATLKCYPIPRHDTVYWYQQGPGQDPQFLISFYEKMQSDKGSIPDRFSAQQFSDYHSELNMSSLELGDSALYFCASSLGYSGDYEQYFGPGTRLTVT.

The CDR3 sequence: CASSLTGPGPNYEQYF. CDR3 nucleotides: TGTGCCAGCAGCTTAACCGGTCCGGGACCCAACTACGAGCAGTACTTC. V usage is TRBV7-3 and J usage is TRBJ2-7; tentatively, D is TRBD1 or TRBD2 (5 bases each). Germline CDR1 and CDR2: SGHTA and FQGTGA. Trimming pared 0 bases from V and 3 bases from J, leaving 15 bases between. There are 16 residues in the CDR3.

The count of this clonotype is one. One base away lies a much larger clone, so this may be a sequencing read error. The CDR3 region is CATSDLRGGTGELFF. In DNA, the CDR3 is TGTGCCACCAGTGATTTGCGGGGAGGCACCGGGGAGCTGTTTTTT. The chain uses TRBV24-1 and TRBJ2-2, with D possibly matching TRBD2 (6 bases). Germline V CDR1 and CDR2: KGHDR, SFDVKD. Between the trimmed V and J ends, which lost 0 bases and 4 bases, there was a span of 8 bases. This CDR3 contains 15 residues.